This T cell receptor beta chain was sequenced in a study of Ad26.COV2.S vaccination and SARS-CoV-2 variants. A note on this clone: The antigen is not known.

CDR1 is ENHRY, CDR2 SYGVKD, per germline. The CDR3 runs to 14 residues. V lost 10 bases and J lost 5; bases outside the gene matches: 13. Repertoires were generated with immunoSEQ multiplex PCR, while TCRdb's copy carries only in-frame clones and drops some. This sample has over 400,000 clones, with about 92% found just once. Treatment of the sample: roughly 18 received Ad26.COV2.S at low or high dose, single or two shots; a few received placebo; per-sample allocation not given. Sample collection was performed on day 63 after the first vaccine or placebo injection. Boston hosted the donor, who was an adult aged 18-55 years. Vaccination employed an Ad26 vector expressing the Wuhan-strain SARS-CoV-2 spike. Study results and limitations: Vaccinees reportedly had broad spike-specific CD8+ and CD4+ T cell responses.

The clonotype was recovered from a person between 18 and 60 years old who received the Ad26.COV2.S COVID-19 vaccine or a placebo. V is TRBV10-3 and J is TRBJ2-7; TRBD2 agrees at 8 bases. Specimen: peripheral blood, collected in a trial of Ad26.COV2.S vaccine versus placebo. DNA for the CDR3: TGTGCCAACGGGGGGGGGACAAACTTGGACGAGCAGTACTTC. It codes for CANGGGTNLDEQYF.